The rows below give T cell receptor beta chains drawn from one sample of a study of T cells in Graves' hyperthyroidism and ophthalmopathy. TCRdb re-called the multiplex PCR reads through MiXCR, storing one row per CDR3 protein. The sample has 500,000 to 650,000 distinct CDR3 sequences, 12% to 15% seen once. The sample comprised blood. The receptors derive from a woman aged 40-49 years with Graves' hyperthyroidism. CDR3s include the opening cysteine and the closing phenylalanine or tryptophan. The D gene is left open where the match is weak.

d_gene: TRBD2
v_gene: TRBV6-5
CDR3aa: CASSYQGLAGLEQYF

d_gene: TRBD2
v_gene: TRBV5-1
CDR3aa: CASSSIAGPTHGTQYF

d_gene: .
v_gene: TRBV6-5
CDR3aa: CASSYRAGDQPQHF

d_gene: TRBD2
v_gene: TRBV7-3
CDR3aa: CASSAGTSVFNEQFF

d_gene: .
v_gene: TRBV7-2
CDR3aa: CASSYDQGRNNQPQHF

d_gene: TRBD1
v_gene: TRBV20-1
CDR3aa: CSASGQGVVDTQYF

d_gene: .
v_gene: TRBV5-1
CDR3aa: CASRLKTPYNEQFF

d_gene: TRBD1
v_gene: TRBV7-2
CDR3aa: CASSPWDRGDRNEQYF

d_gene: TRBD1
v_gene: TRBV28
CDR3aa: CASSPRQGGSIGNQPQHF

d_gene: .
v_gene: TRBV5-1
CDR3aa: CASSFRGTGELFF

d_gene: .
v_gene: TRBV9
CDR3aa: CASSGGDGNTIYF

d_gene: .
v_gene: TRBV12-3/TRBV12-4
CDR3aa: CASSSPVWVTNDYNEQFF

d_gene: TRBD1
v_gene: TRBV20-1
CDR3aa: CSARGRDRGPLGVTEAFF

d_gene: TRBD2
v_gene: TRBV20-1
CDR3aa: CSPSTSASRNEQFF

d_gene: TRBD1
v_gene: TRBV6-1
CDR3aa: CASTSGTGILYEQYF

d_gene: TRBD2
v_gene: TRBV11-2
CDR3aa: CASSSTGTSGRNEQFF

d_gene: TRBD2
v_gene: TRBV19
CDR3aa: CASSMGGSSYNEQFF

d_gene: TRBD2
v_gene: TRBV18
CDR3aa: CVTSGSGDTQYF

d_gene: .
v_gene: TRBV7-8
CDR3aa: CASSLASGVGYTF

d_gene: .
v_gene: TRBV12-3/TRBV12-4
CDR3aa: CASSLSSLYEQYF

d_gene: .
v_gene: TRBV24-1
CDR3aa: CATSEQTHEQFF

d_gene: .
v_gene: TRBV6-1
CDR3aa: CASRAGAMSETQYF

d_gene: .
v_gene: TRBV20-1
CDR3aa: CSAQGLNTEAFF

d_gene: TRBD1
v_gene: TRBV7-8
CDR3aa: CASSSRWTGSTDTQYF

d_gene: .
v_gene: TRBV20-1
CDR3aa: CSASRRTNYGYTF

d_gene: .
v_gene: TRBV4-1
CDR3aa: CASSLTLAGDIQYF

d_gene: .
v_gene: TRBV7-8
CDR3aa: CASSLSEGSLTEAFF

d_gene: TRBD2
v_gene: TRBV7-9
CDR3aa: CASSPTLAGGPNEQYF

d_gene: .
v_gene: TRBV29-1
CDR3aa: CSVEEGQGGYNEQFF

d_gene: .
v_gene: TRBV24-1
CDR3aa: CATSRGDNYGYTF

d_gene: .
v_gene: TRBV6-1
CDR3aa: CASNGQFYEQYF

d_gene: TRBD1
v_gene: TRBV12-3/TRBV12-4
CDR3aa: CASSTGTGRGRNTEAFF

d_gene: .
v_gene: TRBV3-1
CDR3aa: CASSAQYGGNQPQHF

d_gene: TRBD1
v_gene: TRBV2
CDR3aa: CASKEQGAGEQFF

d_gene: .
v_gene: TRBV11-2
CDR3aa: CASSLRPVKGDEQFF

d_gene: .
v_gene: TRBV7-9
CDR3aa: CASSSQDVLYEQYF

d_gene: .
v_gene: TRBV19
CDR3aa: CASSYDRSYNQPQHF

d_gene: .
v_gene: TRBV28
CDR3aa: CASSFQQGRAFF

d_gene: .
v_gene: TRBV19
CDR3aa: CASSISGGLGVNEQFF

d_gene: TRBD2
v_gene: TRBV4-1
CDR3aa: CASSQRLAGKEETQYF

d_gene: .
v_gene: TRBV6-1
CDR3aa: CASSEEERAAYNEQFF

d_gene: .
v_gene: TRBV12-5
CDR3aa: CASGSGRRTFFPYEQYF

d_gene: .
v_gene: TRBV7-2
CDR3aa: CASSFRGRLSSGNTIYF

d_gene: .
v_gene: TRBV5-1
CDR3aa: CASSSRRYQETQYF

d_gene: .
v_gene: TRBV3-1
CDR3aa: CASSFAGGGSPLHF

d_gene: .
v_gene: TRBV14
CDR3aa: CASSLLDSTSTDTQYF

d_gene: .
v_gene: TRBV6-1
CDR3aa: CASALGGVEETQYF

d_gene: .
v_gene: TRBV20-1
CDR3aa: CSARRGGEQFF

d_gene: .
v_gene: TRBV29-1
CDR3aa: CSVGENEKLFF

d_gene: TRBD1
v_gene: TRBV28
CDR3aa: CASSSLLTGVRTEAFF

d_gene: .
v_gene: TRBV7-3
CDR3aa: CASSFLRTDTQYF

d_gene: .
v_gene: TRBV4-1
CDR3aa: CASSQGRGASTGELFF

d_gene: TRBD1
v_gene: TRBV6-1
CDR3aa: CASSEPGQNMDTEAFF

d_gene: .
v_gene: TRBV18
CDR3aa: CASSPSTDTQYF

d_gene: .
v_gene: TRBV10-3
CDR3aa: CAIRDQKGTYEQYF